The rows below give T cell receptor beta chains drawn from one sample of a study of cytomegalovirus exposure and HLA in healthy donors. TCRdb's copy holds only in-frame clones and misses some; the assay was immunoSEQ multiplex PCR. Among hundreds of thousands of clones listed, 82% were seen once. Sequencing input: PBMCs. These receptors all come from a man between 35 and 55 years old in good health and CMV-seropositive. CDR3s include the opening cysteine and the closing phenylalanine or tryptophan. The D gene is left open where the match is weak. The size of a clone is reported for some rows only, either as once, few or many, or as a class for expanded clones.

D gene: .; clone size: .; V gene: TRBV19; J gene: TRBJ1-5; CDR3 protein: CASSIGAGQNQPQHF; CDR3 DNA: TGTGCCAGTAGTATCGGTGCCGGACAGAATCAGCCCCAGCATTTT
D gene: TRBD1; clone size: .; V gene: TRBV4-1; J gene: TRBJ1-4; CDR3 protein: CASSQDLNPGQVTSNEKLFF; CDR3 DNA: TGCGCCAGCAGCCAAGATTTGAACCCGGGACAGGTAACATCTAATGAAAAACTGTTTTTT
D gene: .; clone size: .; V gene: TRBV27; J gene: TRBJ1-6; CDR3 protein: CASSFQPGRNSPLHF; CDR3 DNA: TGTGCCAGCAGTTTCCAGCCAGGGCGGAATTCACCCCTCCACTTT
D gene: TRBD2; clone size: few; V gene: TRBV7-9; J gene: TRBJ2-1; CDR3 protein: CASSPRTSSYNEQFF; CDR3 DNA: TGTGCCAGCAGCCCTCGGACTAGCTCCTACAATGAGCAGTTCTTC
D gene: TRBD1; clone size: .; V gene: TRBV27; J gene: TRBJ1-1; CDR3 protein: CASSPYTGVRGTEAFF; CDR3 DNA: TGTGCCAGCAGTCCGTACACAGGGGTTCGGGGGACTGAAGCTTTCTTT
D gene: TRBD2; clone size: .; V gene: TRBV5-6; J gene: TRBJ2-3; CDR3 protein: CASNPGTSYPMWDTQYF; CDR3 DNA: TGTGCCAGCAACCCCGGGACTAGCTATCCTATGTGGGATACGCAGTATTTT
D gene: TRBD1; clone size: .; V gene: TRBV11-3; J gene: TRBJ2-2; CDR3 protein: CASSSRQGPGELFF; CDR3 DNA: TGTGCCAGCAGCTCCCGACAGGGGCCCGGGGAGCTGTTTTTT
D gene: .; clone size: .; V gene: TRBV4-1; J gene: TRBJ2-1; CDR3 protein: CASSQEGRGLYNEQFF; CDR3 DNA: TGCGCCAGCAGCCAAGAAGGTAGAGGGTTATACAATGAGCAGTTCTTC
D gene: .; clone size: .; V gene: TRBV29-1; J gene: TRBJ1-4; CDR3 protein: CSVKTGEKLFF; CDR3 DNA: TGCAGCGTTAAAACGGGGGAAAAACTGTTTTTT
D gene: .; clone size: .; V gene: TRBV30; J gene: TRBJ2-3; CDR3 protein: CAWSVRGTQYF; CDR3 DNA: TGTGCCTGGAGTGTCAGGGGTACGCAGTATTTT
D gene: TRBD1; clone size: .; V gene: TRBV7-3; J gene: TRBJ1-2; CDR3 protein: CASSSRQGAGGYTF; CDR3 DNA: TGTGCCAGCAGCTCCAGACAGGGGGCCGGTGGCTACACCTTC
D gene: TRBD1; clone size: .; V gene: TRBV7-2; J gene: TRBJ2-2; CDR3 protein: CASSLVGTGNTGELFF; CDR3 DNA: TGTGCCAGCAGCTTAGTTGGGACAGGGAACACCGGGGAGCTGTTTTTT
D gene: .; clone size: .; V gene: TRBV19; J gene: TRBJ1-2; CDR3 protein: CASSVRQYGYTF; CDR3 DNA: TGTGCCAGTTCTGTTCGACAGTATGGCTACACCTTC
D gene: TRBD2; clone size: .; V gene: TRBV19; J gene: TRBJ2-5; CDR3 protein: CASSIGASGTQETQYF; CDR3 DNA: TGTGCCAGTAGTATAGGAGCTAGCGGGACCCAAGAGACCCAGTACTTC
D gene: .; clone size: .; V gene: TRBV19; J gene: TRBJ1-5; CDR3 protein: CASRLAGDYSNQPQHF; CDR3 DNA: TGTGCCAGTAGACTGGCGGGGGATTATAGCAATCAGCCCCAGCATTTT
D gene: .; clone size: .; V gene: TRBV20-1; J gene: TRBJ1-4; CDR3 protein: CSAPREGKLFF; CDR3 DNA: TGCAGTGCTCCCCGGGAGGGGAAACTGTTTTTT
D gene: .; clone size: .; V gene: TRBV15; J gene: TRBJ1-4; CDR3 protein: CATSRDRRELFF; CDR3 DNA: TGTGCCACCAGCAGAGATAGAAGAGAACTGTTTTTT
D gene: .; clone size: .; V gene: TRBV21-1; J gene: TRBJ1-1; CDR3 protein: CASSKVVDREVAEAFF; CDR3 DNA: TGTGCCAGCAGCAAAGTTGTGGACAGGGAGGTGGCTGAAGCTTTCTTT
D gene: .; clone size: .; V gene: TRBV7-9; J gene: TRBJ1-1; CDR3 protein: CASSLGQITEAFF; CDR3 DNA: TGTGCCAGCAGCCTTGGACAGATCACTGAAGCTTTCTTT
D gene: TRBD2; clone size: .; V gene: TRBV5-8; J gene: TRBJ2-3; CDR3 protein: CASSLSSGRRATDTQYF; CDR3 DNA: TGTGCCAGCAGCCTCTCTAGCGGGAGGAGGGCCACAGATACGCAGTATTTT
D gene: .; clone size: .; V gene: TRBV19; J gene: TRBJ2-5; CDR3 protein: CASSPTGRETQYF; CDR3 DNA: TGTGCCAGTAGCCCGACAGGGAGGGAGACCCAGTACTTC
D gene: TRBD2; clone size: .; V gene: TRBV4-1; J gene: TRBJ2-3; CDR3 protein: CASSPAAGAITDTQYF; CDR3 DNA: TGCGCCAGCAGCCCCGCGGCGGGAGCCATCACAGATACGCAGTATTTT